The T cell receptor beta chain under discussion was sequenced for a study of Graves' ophthalmopathy and Graves' hyperthyroidism. Study information: Cases classed as stable hyperthyroidism had no ophthalmopathy within 18 months of follow-up. General study results and limits: Prediction of ophthalmopathy progression reached 70.59% sensitivity and roughly 72% specificity. Among expanded thyroid clonotypes above 0.001 frequency, most also occurred in blood. Built on 13 signatures, a model told ophthalmopathy apart from stable hyperthyroidism with 85% to 90% sensitivity and roughly 81% specificity.

The CDR3 runs 15 residues. The ends were cut back, 3 bases at V and 2 bases at J, with 14 bases in the middle. Germline-derived CDR1 and CDR2 are SGHTA and FQGNSA. Amplified material comprised TCR beta CDR3 regions derived from RNA transcripts. The first round was an RT-PCR with HTBI primers, and the second round was a multiplex PCR. Via MiXCR, TCRdb re-called the multiplex PCR reads, giving one row per CDR3 protein. The sample yields a few hundred thousand distinct CDR3 sequences, under 45% seen once. This clonotype was seen repeatedly, ten times or more. Its antigen is unidentified. The TCR originated in an adult man with Graves' hyperthyroidism. The rearrangement joins TRBV7-2 to TRBJ2-7; the D is unclear. The sequencing input was peripheral blood or thyroid tissue (not recorded which). CDR3: CASSLGGQSTYEQYF. CDR3 nucleotide sequence: TGTGCCAGCAGCTTGGGTGGGCAGTCAACCTACGAGCAGTACTTC.